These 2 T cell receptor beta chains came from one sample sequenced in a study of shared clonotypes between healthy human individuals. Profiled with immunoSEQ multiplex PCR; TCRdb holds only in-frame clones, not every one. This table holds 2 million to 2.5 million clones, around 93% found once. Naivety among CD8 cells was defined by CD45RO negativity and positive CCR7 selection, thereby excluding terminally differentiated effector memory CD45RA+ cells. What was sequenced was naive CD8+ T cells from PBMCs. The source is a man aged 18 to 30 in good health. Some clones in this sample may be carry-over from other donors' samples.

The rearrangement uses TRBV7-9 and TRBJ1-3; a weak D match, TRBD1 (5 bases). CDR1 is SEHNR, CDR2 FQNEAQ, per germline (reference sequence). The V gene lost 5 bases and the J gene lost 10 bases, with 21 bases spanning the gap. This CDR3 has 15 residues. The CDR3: CASSHLRDAGITIYF. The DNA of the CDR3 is TGTGCCAGCAGCCACCTACGGGACGCCGGAATAACCATATATTTT. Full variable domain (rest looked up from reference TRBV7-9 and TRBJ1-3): DTGVSQNPRHKITKRGQNVTFRCDPISEHNRLYWYRQTLGQGPEFLTYFQNEAQLEKSRLLSDRFSAERPKGSFSTLEIQRTEQGDSAMYLCASSHLRDAGITIYFGEGSWLTVV.

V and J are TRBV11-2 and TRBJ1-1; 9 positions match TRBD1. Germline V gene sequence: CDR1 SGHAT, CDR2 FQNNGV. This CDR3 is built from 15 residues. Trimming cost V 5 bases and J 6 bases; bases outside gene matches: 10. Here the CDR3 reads CASSNRDRVSSEAFF. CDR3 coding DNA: TGTGCCAGCAGCAACCGGGACAGGGTTTCCTCTGAAGCTTTCTTT.